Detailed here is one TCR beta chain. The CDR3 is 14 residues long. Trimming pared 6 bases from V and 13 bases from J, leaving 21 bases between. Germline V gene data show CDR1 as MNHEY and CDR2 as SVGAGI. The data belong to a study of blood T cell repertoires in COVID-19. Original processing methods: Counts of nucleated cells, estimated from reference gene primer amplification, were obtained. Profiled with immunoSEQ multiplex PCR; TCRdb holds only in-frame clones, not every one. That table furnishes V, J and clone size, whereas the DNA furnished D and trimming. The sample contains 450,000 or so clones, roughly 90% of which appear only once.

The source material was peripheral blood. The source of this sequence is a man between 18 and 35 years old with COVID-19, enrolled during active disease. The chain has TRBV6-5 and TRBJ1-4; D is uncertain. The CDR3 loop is CASRTQSQLGTLFF. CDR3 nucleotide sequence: TGTGCCAGCAGAACACAATCGCAACTAGGAACACTGTTTTTT.